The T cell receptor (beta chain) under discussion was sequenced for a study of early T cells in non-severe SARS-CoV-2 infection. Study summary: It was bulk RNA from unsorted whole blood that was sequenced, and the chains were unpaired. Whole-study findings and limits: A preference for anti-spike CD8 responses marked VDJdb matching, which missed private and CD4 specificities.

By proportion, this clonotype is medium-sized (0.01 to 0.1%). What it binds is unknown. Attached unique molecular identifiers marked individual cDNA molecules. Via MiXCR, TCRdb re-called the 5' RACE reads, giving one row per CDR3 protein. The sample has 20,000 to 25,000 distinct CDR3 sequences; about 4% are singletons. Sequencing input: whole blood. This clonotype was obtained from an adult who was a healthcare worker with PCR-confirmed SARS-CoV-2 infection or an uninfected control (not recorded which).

This chain's CDR3 is CAISESRDNYGYTF. The CDR3 nucleotides are TGTGCCATCAGTGAGTCGAGGGATAACTATGGCTACACCTTC. This chain connects TRBV10-3 to TRBJ1-2, with D unclear. Germline CDR1 reads ENHRY; CDR2 reads SYGVKD. The V end lost 0 bases, the J end lost 1 base, and 6 bases lay between the germline ends. The CDR3 runs to 14 residues.